This T cell receptor (beta chain) is from a study of T cell responses to AZD1222 COVID-19 vaccine. Overall study results and limits: There were mostly white British donors and more females than males, and clonal diversity was possibly underestimated.

There are a few counts of this clone. Its antigen is unknown. Libraries were prepared by immunoSEQ multiplex PCR; TCRdb keeps only in-frame clonotypes and omits some of them. The repertoire holds roughly 160,000 clones, about 90% seen once, with 1.3% in the top ten. This CDR3 is 15 amino acids long. The V and J ends lost 2 bases and 0 bases respectively, with 7 bases between them. Germline loops: CDR1 SGHAT, CDR2 FQNNGV. The J gene is TRBJ1-4, the V gene TRBV11-2; D may be TRBD1 (5 bases). This clonotype originated in an adult who received the AZD1222 COVID-19 vaccine. Material: peripheral blood, obtained 28 days after the second AZD1222 dose. The CDR3 bases are TGTGCCAGCAGCTTACGACAGCCAACTAATGAAAAACTGTTTTTT. It yields the protein CASSLRQPTNEKLFF.